This T cell receptor (beta chain) was profiled in a study of blood T cell repertoires in COVID-19. Study information: Sources were T cells, B-cell-depleted T cells, or PBMCs; the material itself was cDNA or gDNA.

Enrolled during active infection, Seattle patients were then followed longitudinally. Using immunoSEQ multiplex PCR, the repertoire was profiled, and TCRdb retains in-frame clones only, with some absent. Here the sample spans approximately 180,000 clones, approximately 81% being singletons. Germline lookup yields CDR1 KGHSH and CDR2 LQKENI. The CDR3 contains 15 residues. Trimming pared 1 base from V and 4 bases from J, leaving 11 bases between. This clonotype originated in a person between 65 and 79 years old with COVID-19, enrolled during active disease. J is TRBJ1-5 and V is TRBV18, with D maybe TRBD1 (6 bases). Sequenced sample: peripheral blood. DNA of the CDR3: TGTGCCAGCTCACCACTTGGCAGGGGAAATCAGCCCCAGCATTTT. This sequence encodes CASSPLGRGNQPQHF.